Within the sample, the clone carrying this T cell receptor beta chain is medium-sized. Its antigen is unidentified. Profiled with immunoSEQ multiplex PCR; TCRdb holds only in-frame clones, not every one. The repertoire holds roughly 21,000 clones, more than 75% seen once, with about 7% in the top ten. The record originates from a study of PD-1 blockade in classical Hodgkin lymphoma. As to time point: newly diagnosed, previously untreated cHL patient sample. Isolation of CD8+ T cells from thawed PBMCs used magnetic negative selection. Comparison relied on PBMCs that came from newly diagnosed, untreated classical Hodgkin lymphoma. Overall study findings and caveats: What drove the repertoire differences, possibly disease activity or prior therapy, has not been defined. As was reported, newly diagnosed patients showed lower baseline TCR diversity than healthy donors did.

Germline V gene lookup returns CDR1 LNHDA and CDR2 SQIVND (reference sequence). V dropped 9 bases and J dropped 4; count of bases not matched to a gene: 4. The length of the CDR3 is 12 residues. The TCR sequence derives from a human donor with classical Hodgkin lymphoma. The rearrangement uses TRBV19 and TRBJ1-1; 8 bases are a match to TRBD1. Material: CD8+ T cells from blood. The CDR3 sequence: CASWTGSTEAFF. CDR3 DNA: TGTGCCAGCTGGACAGGGTCCACTGAAGCTTTCTTT.